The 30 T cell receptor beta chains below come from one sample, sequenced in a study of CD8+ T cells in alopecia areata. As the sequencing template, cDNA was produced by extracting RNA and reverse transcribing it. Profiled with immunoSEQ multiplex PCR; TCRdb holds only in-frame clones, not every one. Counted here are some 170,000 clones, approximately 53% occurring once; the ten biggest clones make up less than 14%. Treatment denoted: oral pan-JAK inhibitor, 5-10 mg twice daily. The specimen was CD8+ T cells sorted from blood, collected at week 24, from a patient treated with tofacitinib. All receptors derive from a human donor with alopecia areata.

The CDR3 nucleotides are TGTGCCAGCAGTGAAACGACAGGGGATAGGTTCTTC. As protein: CASSETTGDRFF. The chain recombines TRBV25-1 with TRBJ2-1, with 8 bases aligning to TRBD1. Germline CDR1 reads MGHDK; CDR2 reads SYGVNS. There are 12 residues in the CDR3. Trimming took 2 bases from V and 15 from J; bases not matched to a gene: 6. Full variable domain (outside the CDR3, taken from reference TRBV25-1 and TRBJ2-1): EADIYQTPRYLVIGTGKKITLECSQTMGHDKMYWYQQDPGMELHLIHYSYGVNSTEKGDLSSESTVSRIRTEHFPLTLESARPSHTSQYLCASSETTGDRFFGPGTRLTVL.

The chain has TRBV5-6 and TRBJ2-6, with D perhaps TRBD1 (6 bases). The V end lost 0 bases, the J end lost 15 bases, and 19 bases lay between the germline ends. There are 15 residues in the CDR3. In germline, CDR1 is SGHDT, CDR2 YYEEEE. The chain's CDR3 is CASSLAPTGLGALTF. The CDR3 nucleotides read TGTGCCAGCAGCTTGGCACCGACAGGCTTAGGTGCCCTGACTTTC. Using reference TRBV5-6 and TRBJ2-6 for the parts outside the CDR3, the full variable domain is DAGVTQSPTHLIKTRGQQVTLRCSPKSGHDTVSWYQQALGQGPQFIFQYYEEEERQRGNFPDRFSGHQFPNYSSELNVNALLLGDSALYLCASSLAPTGLGALTFGAGSRLTVL.

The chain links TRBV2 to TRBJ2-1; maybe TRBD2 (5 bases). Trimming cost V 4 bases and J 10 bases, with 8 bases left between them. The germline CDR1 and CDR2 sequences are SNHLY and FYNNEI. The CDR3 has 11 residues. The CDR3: CASSAWEEQFF. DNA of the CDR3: TGTGCCAGCAGTGCCTGGGAGGAGCAGTTCTTC.

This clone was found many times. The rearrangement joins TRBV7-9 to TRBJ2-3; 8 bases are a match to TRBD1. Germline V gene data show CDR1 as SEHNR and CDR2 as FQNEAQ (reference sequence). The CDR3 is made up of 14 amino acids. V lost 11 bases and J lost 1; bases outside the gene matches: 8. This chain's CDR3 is CASRGQGGTDTQYF. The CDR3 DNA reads TGTGCCTCTCGAGGACAGGGTGGCACAGATACGCAGTATTTT.

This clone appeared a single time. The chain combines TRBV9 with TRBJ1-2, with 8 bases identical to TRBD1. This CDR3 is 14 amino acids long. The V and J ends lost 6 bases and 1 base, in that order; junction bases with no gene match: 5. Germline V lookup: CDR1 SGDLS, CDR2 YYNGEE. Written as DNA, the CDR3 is TGTGCCAGCAAGACAGGGGATCTTAACTATGGCTACACCTTC. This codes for CASKTGDLNYGYTF.

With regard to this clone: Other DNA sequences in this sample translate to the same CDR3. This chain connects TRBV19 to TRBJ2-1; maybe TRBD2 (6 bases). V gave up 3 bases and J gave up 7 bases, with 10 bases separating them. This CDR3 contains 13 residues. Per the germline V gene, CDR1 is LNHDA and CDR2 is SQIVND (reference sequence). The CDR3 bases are TGTGCCAGTAGTATGGGACTTGGTAATGAGCAGTTCTTC. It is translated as CASSMGLGNEQFF.

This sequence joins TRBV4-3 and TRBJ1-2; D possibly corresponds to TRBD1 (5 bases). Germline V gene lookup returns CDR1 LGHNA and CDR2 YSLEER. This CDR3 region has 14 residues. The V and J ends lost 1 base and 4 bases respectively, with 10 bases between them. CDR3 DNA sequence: TGCGCCAGCAGCCAAGTAGAGGGACTCTATGGCTACACCTTC. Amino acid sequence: CASSQVEGLYGYTF.

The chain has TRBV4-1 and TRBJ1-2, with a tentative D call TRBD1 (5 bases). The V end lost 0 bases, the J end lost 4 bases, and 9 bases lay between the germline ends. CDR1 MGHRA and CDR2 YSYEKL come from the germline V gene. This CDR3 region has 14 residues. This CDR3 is CASSQEGGGYGYTF. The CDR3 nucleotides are TGCGCCAGCAGCCAAGAAGGCGGGGGCTATGGCTACACCTTC.

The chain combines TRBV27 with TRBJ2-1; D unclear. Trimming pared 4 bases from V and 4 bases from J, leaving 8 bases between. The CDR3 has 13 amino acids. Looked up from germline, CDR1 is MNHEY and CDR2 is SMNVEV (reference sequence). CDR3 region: CASSYDGYNEQFF. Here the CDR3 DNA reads TGTGCCAGCAGTTACGACGGATACAATGAGCAGTTCTTC.

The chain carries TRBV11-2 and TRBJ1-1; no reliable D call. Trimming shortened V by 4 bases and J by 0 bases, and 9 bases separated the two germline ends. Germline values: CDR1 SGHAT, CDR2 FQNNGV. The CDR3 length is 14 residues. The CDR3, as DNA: TGTGCCAGCAGCTCGTCCGGCCTGAACACTGAAGCTTTCTTT. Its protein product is CASSSSGLNTEAFF.

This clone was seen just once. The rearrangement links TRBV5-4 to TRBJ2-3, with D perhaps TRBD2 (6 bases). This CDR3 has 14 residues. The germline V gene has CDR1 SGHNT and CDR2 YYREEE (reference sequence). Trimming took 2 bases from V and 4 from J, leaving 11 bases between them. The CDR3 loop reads CASSFGGSADTQYF. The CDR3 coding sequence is TGTGCCAGCAGCTTTGGGGGGTCGGCAGATACGCAGTATTTT.

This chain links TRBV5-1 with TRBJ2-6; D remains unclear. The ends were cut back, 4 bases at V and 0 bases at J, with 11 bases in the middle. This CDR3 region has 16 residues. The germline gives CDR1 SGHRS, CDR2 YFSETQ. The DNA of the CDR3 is TGCGCCAGCAGCGAAACCCGGCCCTCTGGGGCCAACGTCCTGACTTTC. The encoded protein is CASSETRPSGANVLTF.

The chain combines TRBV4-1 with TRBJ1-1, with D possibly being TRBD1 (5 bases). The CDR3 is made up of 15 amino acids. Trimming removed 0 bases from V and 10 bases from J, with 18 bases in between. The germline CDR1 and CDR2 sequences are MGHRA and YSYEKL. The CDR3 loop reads CASSQDRERGGLAFF. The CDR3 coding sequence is TGCGCCAGCAGCCAAGACCGGGAACGGGGGGGTTTAGCTTTCTTT.

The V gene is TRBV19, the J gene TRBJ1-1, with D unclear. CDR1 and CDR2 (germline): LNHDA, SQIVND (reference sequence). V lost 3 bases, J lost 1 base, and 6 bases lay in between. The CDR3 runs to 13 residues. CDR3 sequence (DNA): TGTGCCAGTAGTATTAGGCCGAACACTGAAGCTTTCTTT. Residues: CASSIRPNTEAFF.

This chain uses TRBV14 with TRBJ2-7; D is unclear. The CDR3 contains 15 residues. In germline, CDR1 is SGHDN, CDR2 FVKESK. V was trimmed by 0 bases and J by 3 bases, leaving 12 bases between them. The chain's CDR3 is CASSQEVWENYEQYF. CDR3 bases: TGTGCCAGCAGCCAAGAAGTTTGGGAAAACTACGAGCAGTACTTC.

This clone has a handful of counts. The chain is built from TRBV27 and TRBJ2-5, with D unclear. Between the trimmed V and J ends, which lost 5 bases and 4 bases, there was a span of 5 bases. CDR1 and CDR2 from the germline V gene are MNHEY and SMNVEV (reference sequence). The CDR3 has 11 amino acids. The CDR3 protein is CASSRGETQYF. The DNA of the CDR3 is TGTGCCAGCAGTCGCGGAGAGACCCAGTACTTC.

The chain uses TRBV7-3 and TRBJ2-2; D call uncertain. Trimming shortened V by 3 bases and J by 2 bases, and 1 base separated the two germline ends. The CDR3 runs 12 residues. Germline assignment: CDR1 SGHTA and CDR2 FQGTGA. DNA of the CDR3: TGTGCCAGCAGCTTCAACACCGGGGAGCTGTTTTTT. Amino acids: CASSFNTGELFF.

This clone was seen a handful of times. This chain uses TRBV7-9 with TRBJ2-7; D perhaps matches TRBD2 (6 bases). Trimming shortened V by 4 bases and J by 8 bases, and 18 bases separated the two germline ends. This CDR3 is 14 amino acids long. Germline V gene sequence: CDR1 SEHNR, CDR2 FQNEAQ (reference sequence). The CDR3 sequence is CASSSPAGRLQQYF. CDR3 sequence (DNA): TGTGCCAGCAGCTCCCCCGCGGGGCGTCTCCAGCAGTACTTC.

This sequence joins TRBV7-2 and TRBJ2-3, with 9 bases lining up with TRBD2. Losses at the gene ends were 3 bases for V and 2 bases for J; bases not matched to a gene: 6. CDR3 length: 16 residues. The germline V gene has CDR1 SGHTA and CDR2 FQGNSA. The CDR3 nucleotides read TGTGCCAGCAGCTTGGCGCCTAGCGGGGCCACAGATACGCAGTATTTT. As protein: CASSLAPSGATDTQYF. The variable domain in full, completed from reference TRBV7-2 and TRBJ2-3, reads GAGVSQSPSNKVTEKGKDVELRCDPISGHTALYWYRQSLGQGLEFLIYFQGNSAPDKSGLPSDRFSAERTGGSVSTLTIQRTQQEDSAVYLCASSLAPSGATDTQYFGPGTRLTVL.

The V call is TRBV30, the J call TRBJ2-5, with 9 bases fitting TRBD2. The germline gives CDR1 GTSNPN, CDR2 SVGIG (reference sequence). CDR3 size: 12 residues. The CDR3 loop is CAGAGGMETQYF. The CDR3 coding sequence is TGTGCGGGAGCGGGGGGCATGGAGACCCAGTACTTC.

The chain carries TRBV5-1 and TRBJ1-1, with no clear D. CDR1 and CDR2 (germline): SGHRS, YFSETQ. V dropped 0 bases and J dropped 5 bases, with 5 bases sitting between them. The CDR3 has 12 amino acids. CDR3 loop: CASSLGRTEAFF. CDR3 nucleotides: TGCGCCAGCAGCTTGGGCAGGACTGAAGCTTTCTTT. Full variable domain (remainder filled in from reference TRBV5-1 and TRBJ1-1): KAGVTQTPRYLIKTRGQQVTLSCSPISGHRSVSWYQQTPGQGLQFLFEYFSETQRNKGNFPGRFSGRQFSNSRSEMNVSTLELGDSALYLCASSLGRTEAFFGQGTRLTVV.

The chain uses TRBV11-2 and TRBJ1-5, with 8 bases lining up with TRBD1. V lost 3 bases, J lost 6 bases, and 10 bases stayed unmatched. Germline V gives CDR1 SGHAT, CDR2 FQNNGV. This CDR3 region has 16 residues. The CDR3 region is CASSLTGAVRSQPQHF. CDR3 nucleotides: TGTGCCAGCAGCTTGACAGGGGCGGTTCGAAGTCAGCCCCAGCATTTT.

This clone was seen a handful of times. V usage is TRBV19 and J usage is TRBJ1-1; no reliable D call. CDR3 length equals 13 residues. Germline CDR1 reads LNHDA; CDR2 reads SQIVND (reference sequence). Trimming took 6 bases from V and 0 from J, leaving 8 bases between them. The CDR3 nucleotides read TGTGCCAGTAGCGTGAGCATGAACACTGAAGCTTTCTTT. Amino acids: CASSVSMNTEAFF.

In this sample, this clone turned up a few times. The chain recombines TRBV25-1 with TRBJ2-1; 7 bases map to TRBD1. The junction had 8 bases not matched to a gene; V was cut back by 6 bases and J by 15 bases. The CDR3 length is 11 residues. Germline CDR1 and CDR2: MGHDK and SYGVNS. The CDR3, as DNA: TGTGCCAGCAGCCTCGGGACAGAGTGGTTCTTC. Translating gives CASSLGTEWFF.

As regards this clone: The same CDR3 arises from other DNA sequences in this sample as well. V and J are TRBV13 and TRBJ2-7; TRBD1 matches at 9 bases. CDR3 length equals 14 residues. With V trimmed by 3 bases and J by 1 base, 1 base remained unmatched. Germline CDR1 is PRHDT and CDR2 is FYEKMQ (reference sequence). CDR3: CASSFGTGSYEQYF. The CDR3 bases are TGTGCCAGCAGCTTCGGGACAGGGTCCTACGAGCAGTACTTC.

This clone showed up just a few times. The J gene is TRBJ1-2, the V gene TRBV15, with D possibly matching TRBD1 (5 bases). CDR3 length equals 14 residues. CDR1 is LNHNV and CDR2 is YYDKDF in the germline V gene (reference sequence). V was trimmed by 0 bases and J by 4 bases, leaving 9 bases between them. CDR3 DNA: TGTGCCACCAGCAGAGATGACAGAAGCTATGGCTACACCTTC. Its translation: CATSRDDRSYGYTF.

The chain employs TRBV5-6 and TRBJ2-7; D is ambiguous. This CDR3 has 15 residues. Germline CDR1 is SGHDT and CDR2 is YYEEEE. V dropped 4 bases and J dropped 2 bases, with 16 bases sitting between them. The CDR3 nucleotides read TGTGCCAGCAGCCGACCACGAACACACGCCTACGAGCAGTACTTC. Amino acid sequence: CASSRPRTHAYEQYF.

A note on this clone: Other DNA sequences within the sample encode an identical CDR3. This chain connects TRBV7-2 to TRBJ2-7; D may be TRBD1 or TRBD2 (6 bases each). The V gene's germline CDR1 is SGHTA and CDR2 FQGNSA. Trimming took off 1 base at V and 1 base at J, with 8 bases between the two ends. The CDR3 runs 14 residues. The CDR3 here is CASSLGGGSYEQYF. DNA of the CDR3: TGTGCCAGCAGCTTAGGAGGGGGGTCCTACGAGCAGTACTTC.

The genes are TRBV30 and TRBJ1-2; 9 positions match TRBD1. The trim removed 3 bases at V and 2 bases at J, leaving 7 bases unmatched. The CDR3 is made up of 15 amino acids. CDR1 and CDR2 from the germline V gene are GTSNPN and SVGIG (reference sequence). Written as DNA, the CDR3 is TGTGCCTGGAGCGACCTGGACAGGGGCAACTATGGCTACACCTTC. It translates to CAWSDLDRGNYGYTF.

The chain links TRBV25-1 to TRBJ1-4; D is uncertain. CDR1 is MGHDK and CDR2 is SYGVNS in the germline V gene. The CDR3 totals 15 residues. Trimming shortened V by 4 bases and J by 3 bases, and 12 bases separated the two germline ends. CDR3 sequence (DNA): TGTGCCAGCAGTGGGCGGGCGGCCGCTAATGAAAAACTGTTTTTT. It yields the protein CASSGRAAANEKLFF.